This T cell receptor (beta chain) was sequenced in a study of long-term antiretroviral therapy in people with HIV. To note about this clone: Its target is not known.

The germline V gene has CDR1 MGHRA and CDR2 YSYEKL. This CDR3 region has 12 residues. Trimming left V 0 bases short and J 8 bases short, with 7 bases between. Study outcomes and limitations: Clonotypes expanded prior to ART showed repertoire dominance at all sampled time points. Someone took the blood between the mid-2000s and the late 2010s, maybe while older ART regimens were in use. HIV repertoires had narrower CDR3 length ranges than controls.

Runs used v3.0 of the immunoSEQ assay and were done at survey level. The method was immunoSEQ multiplex PCR; TCRdb's version includes in-frame clones alone and lacks a portion of them. The table has about 28,000 clones, roughly 84% seen once. The source was unsorted PBMCs, collected 2 years after starting antiretroviral therapy. The receptor was derived from a man aged 50 or older with HIV. V and J are TRBV4-1 and TRBJ1-2, with TRBD1 as a possible D gene (5 bases). In DNA form, the CDR3 reads TGCGCCAGCAGCCAAGAGGGGCGAGGCTACACCTTC. Amino acids: CASSQEGRGYTF.